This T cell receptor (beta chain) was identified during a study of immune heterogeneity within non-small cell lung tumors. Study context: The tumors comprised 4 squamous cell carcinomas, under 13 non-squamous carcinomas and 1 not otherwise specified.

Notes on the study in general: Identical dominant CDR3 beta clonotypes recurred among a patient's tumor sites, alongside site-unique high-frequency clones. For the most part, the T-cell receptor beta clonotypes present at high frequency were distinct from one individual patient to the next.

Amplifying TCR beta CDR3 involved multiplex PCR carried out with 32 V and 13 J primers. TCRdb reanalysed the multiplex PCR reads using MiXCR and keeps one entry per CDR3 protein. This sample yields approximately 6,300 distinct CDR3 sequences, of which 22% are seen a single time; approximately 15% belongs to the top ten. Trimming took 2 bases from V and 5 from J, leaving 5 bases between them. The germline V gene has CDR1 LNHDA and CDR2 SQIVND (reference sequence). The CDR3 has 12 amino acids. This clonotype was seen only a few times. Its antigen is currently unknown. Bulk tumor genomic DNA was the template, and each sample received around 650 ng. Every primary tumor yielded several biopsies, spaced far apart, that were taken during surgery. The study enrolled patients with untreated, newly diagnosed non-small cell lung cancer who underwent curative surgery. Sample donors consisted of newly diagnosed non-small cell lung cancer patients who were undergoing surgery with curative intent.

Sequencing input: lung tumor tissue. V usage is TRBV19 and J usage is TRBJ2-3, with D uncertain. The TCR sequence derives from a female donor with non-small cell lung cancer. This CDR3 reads CASSITGDTQYF. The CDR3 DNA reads TGTGCCAGTAGTATAACTGGAGATACGCAGTATTTT.